The 21 T cell receptor beta chains listed next were all sequenced from one sample in a study of identical twins. TCRdb fed the 5' RACE reads into MiXCR, producing one record per CDR3 protein. The table has hundreds of thousands of distinct CDR3 sequences, less than 25% seen once. The same data also contributed to another study, on T cells expressing NK-cell markers.

Specimen: CD4+ T cells sorted from blood. The receptors here all came from a woman aged 18 to 35 in good health.

This clonotype has a handful of counts. The chain recombines TRBV4-1 with TRBJ2-7; D unclear. CDR1 and CDR2 (germline): MGHRA, YSYEKL. The CDR3 covers 13 residues. V gave up 4 bases and J gave up 5 bases, with 12 bases separating them. CDR3 coding DNA: TGCGCCAGCAGCCGTCTTAGCCACGACGAGCAGTACTTC. As protein: CASSRLSHDEQYF.

The chain joins TRBV20-1 to TRBJ2-7, with 7 bases identical to TRBD1. Germline CDR1 and CDR2: DFQATT and SNEGSKA (reference sequence). The CDR3 length is 14 residues. V was clipped by 6 bases and J by 0 bases; unmatched bases: 8. The CDR3 DNA is TGCAGTGCAGTGGGACAGCAGGTCTCCTACGAGCAGTACTTC. Its translation: CSAVGQQVSYEQYF.

This sequence joins TRBV20-1 and TRBJ2-5; 7 bases line up with TRBD2. The CDR3 runs to 13 residues. J gave up 1 base and V 6 bases, and 5 bases lay outside the gene matches. Germline CDR1 DFQATT, CDR2 SNEGSKA (reference sequence). In DNA, the CDR3 is TGCAGTGCGGGCCCGGGGGGCCAAGAGACCCAGTACTTC. Translated, it gives CSAGPGGQETQYF.

This chain connects TRBV20-1 to TRBJ2-7; 8 bases line up with TRBD1. The CDR3 consists of 13 residues. Germline loops: CDR1 DFQATT, CDR2 SNEGSKA (reference sequence). Unmatched junction bases numbered 10, after V lost 6 bases and J lost 6 bases. This CDR3 reads CSAPSGTGTEQYF. CDR3 nucleotides: TGCAGTGCCCCTTCCGGGACAGGAACCGAGCAGTACTTC.

The chain is built from TRBV3-1 and TRBJ1-1; no definite D call. Trimming shortened V by 4 bases and J by 8 bases, and 14 bases separated the two germline ends. Looked up from germline, CDR1 is LGHDT and CDR2 is YNNKEL (reference sequence). The CDR3 loop spans 13 amino acids. Here the CDR3 DNA reads TGTGCCAGCAGCCTAAGTTGGAGAAGCGAAGCTTTCTTT. Its translation is CASSLSWRSEAFF.

The CDR3 DNA follows: TGCGCCAGCAGAAGGGGGGGAGATATGGATACGCAGTATTTT. It encodes CASRRGGDMDTQYF. The rearrangement uses TRBV5-1 and TRBJ2-3; perhaps TRBD2 as D (7 bases). Germline V lookup: CDR1 SGHRS, CDR2 YFSETQ. This CDR3 is built from 14 residues. V shed 5 bases and J shed 6 bases, with 16 bases lying between them.

This clonotype was detected a few times. The chain links TRBV20-1 to TRBJ1-1; D not certain. CDR3 length equals 11 residues. CDR1 and CDR2 from the germline V gene are DFQATT and SNEGSKA (reference sequence). V lost 4 bases, J lost 7 bases, and 10 bases lay in between. CDR3 DNA: TGCAGTGCTACGATGAACCTTGAAGCTTTCTTT. Amino acid sequence: CSATMNLEAFF.

This clonotype was seen a few times. This chain joins TRBV3-1 and TRBJ2-3, with a tentative D call TRBD2 (5 bases). Germline-derived CDR1 and CDR2 are LGHDT and YNNKEL (reference sequence). The V end was cut by 3 bases, the J end by 6 bases, with 16 bases between. The CDR3 totals 15 residues. CDR3 protein: CASSHYLSPGDTQYF. CDR3 DNA sequence: TGTGCCAGCAGCCACTACCTCAGTCCGGGGGATACGCAGTATTTT.

The gene calls are TRBV15 and TRBJ2-3, with D perhaps TRBD1 or TRBD2 (6 bases each). This CDR3 spans 14 amino acids. Germline V CDR1 and CDR2: LNHNV, YYDKDF (reference sequence). V lost 3 bases to trimming and J lost 1 base, with 8 bases between them. CDR3 coding DNA: TGTGCCACCAGCAGTCGGGGGCGCACAGATACGCAGTATTTT. As protein: CATSSRGRTDTQYF.

This clonotype has more than one count but fewer than ten. This chain links TRBV5-1 with TRBJ2-3; D remains unclear. Per the germline V gene, CDR1 is SGHRS and CDR2 is YFSETQ. There are 14 residues in the CDR3. Between the trimmed V and J ends, which lost 0 bases and 6 bases, there was a span of 11 bases. The CDR3 reads CASSLETPKDTQYF. The CDR3 region has the DNA TGCGCCAGCAGCTTGGAGACGCCTAAGGATACGCAGTATTTT.

This clonotype showed up just a few times. V and J are TRBV12-3 or TRBV12-4 and TRBJ1-2; D is unclear. V dropped 6 bases and J dropped 4 bases, with 6 bases sitting between them. The CDR3 consists of 11 residues. The DNA of the CDR3 is TGTGCCAGCAGACGAAGCTATGGCTACACCTTC. It encodes CASRRSYGYTF.

The table lists this clonotype with a few counts. This chain joins TRBV5-1 and TRBJ2-1; 9 positions agree with TRBD1. Germline V lookup: CDR1 SGHRS, CDR2 YFSETQ. Germline trimming cut 0 bases from V and 7 bases from J; bases unmatched to any gene: 2. CDR3 length: 14 residues. CDR3 nucleotide sequence: TGCGCCAGCAGCTTGGGGACAGGGGTGAATGAGCAGTTCTTC. It encodes CASSLGTGVNEQFF.

There are a few counts of this clonotype. V usage is TRBV27 and J usage is TRBJ2-5; 12 nucleotides line up with TRBD2. V lost 5 bases to trimming and J lost 0 bases; unmatched junction nucleotides: 4. Germline V lookup: CDR1 MNHEY, CDR2 SMNVEV (reference sequence). The CDR3 length is 16 residues. Here the CDR3 DNA reads TGTGCCAGCAGTCACGGGACTAGCGGGTACCAAGAGACCCAGTACTTC. Its translation: CASSHGTSGYQETQYF.

This clonotype was seen a handful of times. This chain links TRBV12-3 or TRBV12-4 with TRBJ2-2; D is unclear. The CDR3 runs 12 residues. V lost 6 bases, J lost 9 bases, and 11 bases lay in between. The CDR3 reads CASRGWLRELFF. The CDR3 DNA reads TGTGCCAGCAGGGGGTGGCTACGGGAGCTGTTTTTT.

This clonotype came up a few times. J is TRBJ2-1 and V is TRBV12-3 or TRBV12-4; D uncertain. The CDR3 has 15 residues. The V and J ends lost 6 bases and 3 bases respectively, with 15 bases between them. The CDR3 loop reads CASSPRFRNYNEQFF. The CDR3 bases are TGTGCCAGCAGCCCGAGGTTTCGGAACTACAATGAGCAGTTCTTC.

The chain couples TRBV6-5 to TRBJ1-2; D is undetermined. Trimming pared 5 bases from V and 0 bases from J, leaving 4 bases between. Germline CDR1 reads MNHEY; CDR2 reads SVGAGI. CDR3 length: 12 amino acids. The CDR3 loop is CASSQSNYGYTF. The DNA for the CDR3 is TGTGCCAGCAGTCAATCTAACTATGGCTACACCTTC.

CDR3 bases: TGTGCCAGCAGCCGATTCGCGGGGGTCACGGGGGAGCTGTTTTTT. This codes for CASSRFAGVTGELFF. J is TRBJ2-2 and V is TRBV3-1; TRBD2 aligns across 7 bases. The J segment lost 8 bases and the V segment lost 4 bases, leaving 10 bases of the junction unmatched. Germline CDR1 LGHDT, CDR2 YNNKEL (reference sequence). This CDR3 region has 15 residues.

This clonotype was counted between two and nine times. CDR3 in amino acids: CASRNSPSGRLRSYNEQFF. As DNA, the CDR3 is TGTGCCAGCAGAAACTCCCCTAGCGGGAGGCTCCGCTCCTACAATGAGCAGTTCTTC. This chain uses TRBV11-1 with TRBJ2-1; the match to TRBD2 covers 11 bases. Unmatched junction bases numbered 13, after V lost 6 bases and J lost 0 bases. CDR1 SGHAT and CDR2 FQDESV come from the germline V gene (reference sequence). The CDR3 covers 19 residues.

This clonotype occurred a few times. This chain links TRBV11-2 with TRBJ1-6; TRBD1 is a possible D gene (5 bases). Germline CDR1 and CDR2: SGHAT and FQNNGV. The CDR3 length is 14 residues. V was cut by 4 bases and J by 7 bases, with 11 bases left in between. For the CDR3, the DNA is TGTGCCAGCAGCTCGAATGCAGGGAATTCACCCCTCCACTTT. This codes for CASSSNAGNSPLHF.

This clonotype appeared many times. Written as DNA, the CDR3 is TGTGCCAGCAGTTACCCAGGCACAGATACGCAGTATTTT. This encodes CASSYPGTDTQYF. The genes are TRBV6-5 and TRBJ2-3; no definite D call. CDR3 length: 13 amino acids. The ends were cut back, 2 bases at V and 1 base at J, with 4 bases in the middle. The germline CDR1 and CDR2 sequences are MNHEY and SVGAGI.

This clonotype was observed a handful of times. The CDR3, as DNA: TGCGCCAGCGGGACGGGAAACATTCAGTACTTC. This gives the protein CASGTGNIQYF. The V and J genes are TRBV5-1 and TRBJ2-4; D possibly matches TRBD1 or TRBD2 (5 bases each). Deletions cut 7 bases from V and 6 bases from J, with 8 bases between. This CDR3 has 11 residues. In germline, CDR1 is SGHRS, CDR2 YFSETQ.